This T cell receptor (beta chain) was observed in a study of graft-versus-host responses after intestinal transplantation. The repertoire was sequenced with immunoSEQ multiplex PCR; TCRdb's copy has only in-frame clones and lacks some. The table lists approximately 15,000 clones, 88% of them singletons, with approximately 6% in the top ten. CDR3 length: 15 amino acids. After removal of 7 bases from V and 7 bases from J, the junction contained 10 bases not matched to a gene. CDR1 is MDHEN and CDR2 is SYDVKM in the germline V gene. Sequencing used PBMCs, obtained around 110 days after intestinal transplant. The source of this sequence is a human patient who received an intestinal transplant, so some T cells may come from the graft donor. The V and J genes are TRBV28 and TRBJ2-1, with TRBD2 matching over 10 bases. In nucleotides, the CDR3 is TGTGCCAGCAAGACTCTAGCGGGAGAGAGTAATGAGCAGTTCTTC. It specifies CASKTLAGESNEQFF. Full variable domain (outside the CDR3, taken from reference TRBV28 and TRBJ2-1): DVKVTQSSRYLVKRTGEKVFLECVQDMDHENMFWYRQDPGLGLRLIYFSYDVKMKEKGDIPEGYSVSREKKERFSLILESASTNQTSMYLCASKTLAGESNEQFFGPGTRLTVL.